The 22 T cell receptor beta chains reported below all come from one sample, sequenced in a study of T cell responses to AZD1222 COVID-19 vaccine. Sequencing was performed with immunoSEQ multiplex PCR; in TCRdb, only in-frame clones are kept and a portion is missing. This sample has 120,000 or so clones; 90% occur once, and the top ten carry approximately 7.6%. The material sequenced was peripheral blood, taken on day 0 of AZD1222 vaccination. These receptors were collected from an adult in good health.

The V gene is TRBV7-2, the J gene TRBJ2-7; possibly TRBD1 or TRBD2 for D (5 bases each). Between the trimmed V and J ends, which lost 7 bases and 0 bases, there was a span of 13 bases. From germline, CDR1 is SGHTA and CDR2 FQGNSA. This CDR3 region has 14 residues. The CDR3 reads CASTRDPSSYEQYF. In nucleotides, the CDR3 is TGTGCCAGCACCCGGGACCCCAGCTCCTACGAGCAGTACTTC.

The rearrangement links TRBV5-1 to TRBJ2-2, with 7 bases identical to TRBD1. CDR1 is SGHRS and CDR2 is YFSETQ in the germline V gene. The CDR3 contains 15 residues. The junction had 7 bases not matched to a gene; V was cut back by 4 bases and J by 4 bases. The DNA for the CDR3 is TGCGCCAGCAGCCCCGACAGGGTTGGCACCGGGGAGCTGTTTTTT. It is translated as CASSPDRVGTGELFF.

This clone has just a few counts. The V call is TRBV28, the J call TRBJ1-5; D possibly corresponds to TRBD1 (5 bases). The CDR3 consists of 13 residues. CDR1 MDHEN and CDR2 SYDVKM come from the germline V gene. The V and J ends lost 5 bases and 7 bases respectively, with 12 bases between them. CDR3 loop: CASSRGWGQPQHF. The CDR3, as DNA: TGTGCCAGCAGTCGAGGATGGGGGCAGCCCCAGCATTTT. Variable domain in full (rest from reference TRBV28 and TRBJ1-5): DVKVTQSSRYLVKRTGEKVFLECVQDMDHENMFWYRQDPGLGLRLIYFSYDVKMKEKGDIPEGYSVSREKKERFSLILESASTNQTSMYLCASSRGWGQPQHFGDGTRLSIL.

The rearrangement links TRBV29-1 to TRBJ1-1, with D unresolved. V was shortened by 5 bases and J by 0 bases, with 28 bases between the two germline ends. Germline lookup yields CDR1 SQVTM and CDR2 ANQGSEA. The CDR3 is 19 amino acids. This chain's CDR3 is CSVLIFRRDRHLMNTEAFF. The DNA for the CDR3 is TGCAGCGTTTTGATATTTAGGAGGGATAGGCACCTAATGAACACTGAAGCTTTCTTT.

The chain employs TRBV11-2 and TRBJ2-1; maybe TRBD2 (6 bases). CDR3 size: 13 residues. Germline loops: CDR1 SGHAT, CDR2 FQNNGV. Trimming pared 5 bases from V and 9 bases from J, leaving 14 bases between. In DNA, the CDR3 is TGTGCCAGCAGCGGGGGACTTATGACTGAGCAGTTCTTC. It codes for CASSGGLMTEQFF.

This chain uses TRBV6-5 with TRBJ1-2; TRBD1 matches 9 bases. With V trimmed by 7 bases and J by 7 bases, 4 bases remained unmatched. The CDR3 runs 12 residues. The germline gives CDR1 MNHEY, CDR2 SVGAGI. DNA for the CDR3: TGTGCCAGCACAACAGGGGGCGCTGGCTACACCTTC. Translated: CASTTGGAGYTF.

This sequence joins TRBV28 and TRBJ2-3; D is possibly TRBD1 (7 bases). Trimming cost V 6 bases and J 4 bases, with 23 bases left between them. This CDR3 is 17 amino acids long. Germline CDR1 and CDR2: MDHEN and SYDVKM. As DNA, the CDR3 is TGTGCCAGCAGCCCAGGAGGGGGCTATCGGTTTGCAGATACGCAGTATTTT. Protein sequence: CASSPGGGYRFADTQYF.

CDR3 residues: CASSQEGQTYNEQFF. DNA of the CDR3: TGTGCCAGCAGCCAAGAGGGACAGACCTACAATGAGCAGTTCTTC. The chain joins TRBV3-1 (or the pseudogene TRBV3-2) to TRBJ2-1; 7 nucleotides line up with TRBD1. The CDR3 extends over 15 amino acids. With V trimmed by 0 bases and J by 2 bases, 1 base remained unmatched. The germline CDR1 and CDR2 sequences are LGHDT and YNNKEL (reference sequence).

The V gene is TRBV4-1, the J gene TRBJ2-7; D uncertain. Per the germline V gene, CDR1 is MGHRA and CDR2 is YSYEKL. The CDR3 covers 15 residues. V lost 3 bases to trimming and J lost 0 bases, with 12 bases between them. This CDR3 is CASSQGFLSSYEQYF. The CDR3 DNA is TGCGCCAGCAGCCAGGGATTTTTAAGCTCCTACGAGCAGTACTTC.

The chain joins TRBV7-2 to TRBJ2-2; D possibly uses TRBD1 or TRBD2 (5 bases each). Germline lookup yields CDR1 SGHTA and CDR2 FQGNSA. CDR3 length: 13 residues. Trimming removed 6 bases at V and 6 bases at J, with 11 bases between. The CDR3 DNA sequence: TGTGCCAGCAGGGTCCGGGGACCCGGGGAGCTGTTTTTT. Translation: CASRVRGPGELFF.

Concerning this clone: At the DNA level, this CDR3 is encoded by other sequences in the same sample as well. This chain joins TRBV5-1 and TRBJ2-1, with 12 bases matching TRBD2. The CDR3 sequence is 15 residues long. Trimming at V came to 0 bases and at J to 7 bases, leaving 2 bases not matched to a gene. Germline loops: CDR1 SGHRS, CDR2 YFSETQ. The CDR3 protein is CASSLGLAGVNEQFF. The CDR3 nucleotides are TGCGCCAGCAGCTTGGGACTAGCGGGAGTGAATGAGCAGTTCTTC. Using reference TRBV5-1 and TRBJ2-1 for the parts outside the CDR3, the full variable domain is KAGVTQTPRYLIKTRGQQVTLSCSPISGHRSVSWYQQTPGQGLQFLFEYFSETQRNKGNFPGRFSGRQFSNSRSEMNVSTLELGDSALYLCASSLGLAGVNEQFFGPGTRLTVL.

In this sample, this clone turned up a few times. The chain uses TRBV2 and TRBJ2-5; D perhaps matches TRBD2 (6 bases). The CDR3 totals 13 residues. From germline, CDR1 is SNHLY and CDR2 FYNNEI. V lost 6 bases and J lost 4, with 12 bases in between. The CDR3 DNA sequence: TGTGCCAGCAGACCTGACGGGGGAGAGACCCAGTACTTC. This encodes CASRPDGGETQYF. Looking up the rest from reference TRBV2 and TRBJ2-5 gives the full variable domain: EPEVTQTPSHQVTQMGQEVILRCVPISNHLYFYWYRQILGQKVEFLVSFYNNEISEKSEIFDDQFSVERPDGSNFTLKIRSTKLEDSAMYFCASRPDGGETQYFGPGTRLLVL.

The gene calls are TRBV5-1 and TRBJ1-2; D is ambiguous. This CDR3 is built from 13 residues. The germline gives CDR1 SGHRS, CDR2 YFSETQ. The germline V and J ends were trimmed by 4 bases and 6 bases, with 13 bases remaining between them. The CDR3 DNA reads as TGCGCCAGCAGCCTGGACGGGCTGAATGGCTACACCTTC. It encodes CASSLDGLNGYTF.

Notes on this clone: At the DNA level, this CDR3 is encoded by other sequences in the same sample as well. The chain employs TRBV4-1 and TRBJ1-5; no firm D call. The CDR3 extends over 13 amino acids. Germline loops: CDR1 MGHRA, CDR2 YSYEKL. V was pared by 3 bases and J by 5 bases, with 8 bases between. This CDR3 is CASSQGPDQPQHF. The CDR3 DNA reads TGCGCCAGCAGCCAGGGCCCCGATCAGCCCCAGCATTTT.

In DNA form, the CDR3 reads TGTGCCAGCAGACCCGGGACAAACTCCTACGAGCAGTACTTC. Protein: CASRPGTNSYEQYF. This chain uses TRBV6-5 with TRBJ2-7, with D maybe TRBD1 (6 bases). The germline V and J ends were trimmed by 6 bases and 0 bases, with 12 bases remaining between them. Germline V CDR1 and CDR2: MNHEY, SVGAGI. This CDR3 comprises 14 residues.

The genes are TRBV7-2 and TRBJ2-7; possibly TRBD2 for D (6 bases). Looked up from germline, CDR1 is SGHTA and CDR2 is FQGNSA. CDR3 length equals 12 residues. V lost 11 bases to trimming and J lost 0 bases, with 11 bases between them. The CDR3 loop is CASSASSYEQYF. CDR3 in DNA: TGTGCCTCTAGCGCCAGCTCCTACGAGCAGTACTTC.

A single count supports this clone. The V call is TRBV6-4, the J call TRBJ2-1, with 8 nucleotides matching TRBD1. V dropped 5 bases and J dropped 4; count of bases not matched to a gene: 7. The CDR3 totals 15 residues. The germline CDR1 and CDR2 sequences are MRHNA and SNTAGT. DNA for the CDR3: TGTGCCAGCAGTCCCCAGGGGGCGATTTACAATGAGCAGTTCTTC. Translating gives CASSPQGAIYNEQFF.

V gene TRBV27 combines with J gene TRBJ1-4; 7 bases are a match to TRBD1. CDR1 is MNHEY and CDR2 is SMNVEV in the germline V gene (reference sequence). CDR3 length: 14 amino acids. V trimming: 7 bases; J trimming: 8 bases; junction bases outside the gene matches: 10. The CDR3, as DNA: TGTGCCAGCAACAACAGGGGCCAGGGGGAAAAACTGTTTTTT. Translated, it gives CASNNRGQGEKLFF.

The CDR3: CASRGPGGGNQPQHF. The CDR3 coding sequence is TGTGCCAGCAGGGGACCAGGGGGAGGCAATCAGCCCCAGCATTTT. The chain uses TRBV25-1 and TRBJ1-5; 7 bases match TRBD1. The germline CDR1 and CDR2 sequences are MGHDK and SYGVNS. The CDR3 is 15 residues long. The V segment lost 6 bases and the J segment 2 bases; nucleotides outside the gene matches: 7.

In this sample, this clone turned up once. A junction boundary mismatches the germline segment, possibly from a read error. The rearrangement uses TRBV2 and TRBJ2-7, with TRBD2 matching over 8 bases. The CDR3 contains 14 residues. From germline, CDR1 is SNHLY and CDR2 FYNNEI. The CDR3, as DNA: TGTGCCAGCAGTGAAGCGCTAGCGGGCACCCCCCCCCACTTC. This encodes CASSEALAGTPPHF.

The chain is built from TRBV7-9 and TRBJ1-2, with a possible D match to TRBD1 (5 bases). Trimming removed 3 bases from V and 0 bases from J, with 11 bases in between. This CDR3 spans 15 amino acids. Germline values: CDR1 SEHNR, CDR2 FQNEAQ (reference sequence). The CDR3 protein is CASSFGDPANYGYTF. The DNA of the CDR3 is TGTGCCAGCAGCTTTGGGGACCCGGCTAACTATGGCTACACCTTC.

The CDR3 spells CASSFQDEQYF. CDR3 DNA: TGTGCCAGCAGCTTCCAGGACGAGCAGTACTTC. This chain uses TRBV11-2 with TRBJ2-7, with D unclear. There are 11 residues in the CDR3. The germline V gene encodes CDR1 SGHAT and CDR2 FQNNGV. The V and J ends lost 3 bases and 5 bases respectively, with 5 bases between them.